These 4 T cell receptor beta chains came from one sample sequenced in a study of lymphopenia after photon versus proton radiotherapy. Measured with immunoSEQ multiplex PCR; TCRdb has only the in-frame clones, and not every one. The data contain approximately 150,000 clones, roughly nine tenths of them singletons. The specimen comprised peripheral blood, sampled from a patient treated with photon-based radiotherapy. These receptors were obtained from a man in his fifties with gastric cancer.

The chain has TRBV5-1 and TRBJ2-6, with TRBD1 identical over 8 bases. V shed 3 bases and J 0 bases; nucleotides not matched to a gene: 8. Per germline, CDR1 SGHRS and CDR2 YFSETQ. CDR3 length: 18 amino acids. The CDR3 DNA reads as TGCGCCAGCAGCTCGCAGGGGGCCCAAACCTCTGGGGCCAACGTCCTGACTTTC. Translation: CASSSQGAQTSGANVLTF.

The rearrangement links TRBV18 to TRBJ2-7; D might be TRBD1 (5 bases). Germline V lookup: CDR1 KGHSH, CDR2 LQKENI. The V end lost 3 bases, the J end lost 2 bases, and 14 bases lay between the germline ends. CDR3 length equals 15 residues. The CDR3 loop reads CASSPQRTLTYEQYF. As DNA, the CDR3 is TGTGCCAGCTCACCGCAAAGGACACTCACCTACGAGCAGTACTTC.

The chain joins TRBV5-6 to TRBJ2-7; no definite D call. Per germline, CDR1 SGHDT and CDR2 YYEEEE. Between the trimmed V and J ends, which lost 0 bases and 2 bases, there was a span of 3 bases. The CDR3 extends over 12 amino acids. This CDR3 is CASSLGTYEQYF. DNA of the CDR3: TGTGCCAGCAGCTTGGGGACCTACGAGCAGTACTTC.

The chain recombines TRBV18 with TRBJ2-7; no clear D. Germline V gives CDR1 KGHSH, CDR2 LQKENI. The CDR3 covers 13 residues. With 0 bases removed from V and 5 bases from J, the gap between germline ends came to 8 bases. CDR3 residues: CASSPPTVDEQYF. CDR3 in DNA: TGTGCCAGCTCACCACCAACGGTTGACGAGCAGTACTTC.